This T cell receptor beta chain came from a study of tumour-infiltrating T cells in Burkitt lymphoma. About the study: Overall and progression-free survival were predicted by productive clonality.

Assay used: immunoSEQ multiplex PCR; TCRdb lists only in-frame clones, some missing. In the table there are 12,000 to 15,000 clones, about 85% of which are singletons. The clonotype originates from a human donor with diffuse large B-cell lymphoma. The source material was tumor tissue.

The CDR3 DNA follows: TGCGCCAGCAGCCAAGATCCCGCGGGGTATGGCTACACCTTC. It specifies CASSQDPAGYGYTF. V usage is TRBV4-3 and J usage is TRBJ1-2, with D unresolved. V was pared by 0 bases and J by 5 bases, with 10 bases between. The CDR3 is 14 residues long. Germline V gives CDR1 LGHNA, CDR2 YSLEER.